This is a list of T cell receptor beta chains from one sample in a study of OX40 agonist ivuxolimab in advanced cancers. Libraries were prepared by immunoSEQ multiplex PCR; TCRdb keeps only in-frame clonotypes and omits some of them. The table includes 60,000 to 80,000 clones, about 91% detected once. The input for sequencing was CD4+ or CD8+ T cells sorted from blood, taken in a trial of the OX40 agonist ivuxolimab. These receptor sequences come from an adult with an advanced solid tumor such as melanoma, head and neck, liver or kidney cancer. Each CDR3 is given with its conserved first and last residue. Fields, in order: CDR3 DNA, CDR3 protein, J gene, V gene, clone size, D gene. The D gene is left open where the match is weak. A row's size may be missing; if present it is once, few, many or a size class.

cdr3_nt: TGTGCCAGCAGTTCACAGGGGGCCGGCACTGAAGCTTTCTTT
cdr3_aa: CASSSQGAGTEAFF
j_call: TRBJ1-1
v_call: TRBV2
clone_size: .
d_call: TRBD1

cdr3_nt: TGTGCCAGCAGCCCCCGGGGCAGCGGAGATTCACCCCTCCACTTT
cdr3_aa: CASSPRGSGDSPLHF
j_call: TRBJ1-6
v_call: TRBV7-9
clone_size: .
d_call: .

cdr3_nt: TGCGCCAGCCGCAGGGGGGCTTACCAAGAGACCCAGTACTTC
cdr3_aa: CASRRGAYQETQYF
j_call: TRBJ2-5
v_call: TRBV5-1
clone_size: .
d_call: .

cdr3_nt: TGTGCCAGCAGTATCGACAGGGGCGGTGAAGCTTTCTTT
cdr3_aa: CASSIDRGGEAFF
j_call: TRBJ1-1
v_call: TRBV28
clone_size: .
d_call: TRBD1

cdr3_nt: TGCGCCAGCAGCTTGGCGCGGAGGAAGGTTAACTATGGCTACACCTTC
cdr3_aa: CASSLARRKVNYGYTF
j_call: TRBJ1-2
v_call: TRBV5-1
clone_size: .
d_call: .

cdr3_nt: TGTGCCAGCCGAGGGCGGGGTTCGGGGAGCAATCAGCCCCAGCATTTT
cdr3_aa: CASRGRGSGSNQPQHF
j_call: TRBJ1-5
v_call: TRBV2
clone_size: .
d_call: .

cdr3_nt: TGTGCCAGCTCATCCTTAGATCCTAACTATGGCTACACCTTC
cdr3_aa: CASSSLDPNYGYTF
j_call: TRBJ1-2
v_call: TRBV18
clone_size: .
d_call: .

cdr3_nt: TGCGCCAGCAGCCCCCGGGCCCTGAGGTCTGGAAACACCATATATTTT
cdr3_aa: CASSPRALRSGNTIYF
j_call: TRBJ1-3
v_call: TRBV4-1
clone_size: .
d_call: .

cdr3_nt: TGTGCCAGCAGTGAATATTCGTACGCCCAGCATTTT
cdr3_aa: CASSEYSYAQHF
j_call: TRBJ1-5
v_call: TRBV2
clone_size: few
d_call: .

cdr3_nt: TGCGCCAGCAGCACGGACAGGGATTACGAGCAGTACTTC
cdr3_aa: CASSTDRDYEQYF
j_call: TRBJ2-7
v_call: TRBV5-1
clone_size: .
d_call: TRBD1

cdr3_nt: TGTGCCAGCAGTACCCAACCAGGGAACCTTGAAGCTTTCTTT
cdr3_aa: CASSTQPGNLEAFF
j_call: TRBJ1-1
v_call: TRBV6-1
clone_size: .
d_call: .

cdr3_nt: TGTGCCAGCAGTCGTCCCAAAAAATTTTCTGTTACGTGGGACAACACTGAAGCTTTCTTT
cdr3_aa: CASSRPKKFSVTWDNTEAFF
j_call: TRBJ1-1
v_call: TRBV2
clone_size: .
d_call: .

cdr3_nt: TGTGCCAGCAGTTTGTTTCTAGGACAGACCAATGAGCAGTTCTTC
cdr3_aa: CASSLFLGQTNEQFF
j_call: TRBJ2-1
v_call: TRBV27
clone_size: .
d_call: .

cdr3_nt: TGCGCCAGCAGCTTGGGTCAGCCCCTTGAGGATGGCTACACCTTC
cdr3_aa: CASSLGQPLEDGYTF
j_call: TRBJ1-2
v_call: TRBV5-1
clone_size: .
d_call: .

cdr3_nt: TGTGCCAGCAACGAGTACAATGAGCAGTTCTTC
cdr3_aa: CASNEYNEQFF
j_call: TRBJ2-1
v_call: TRBV2
clone_size: few
d_call: .

cdr3_nt: TGCGCCAGCAGCTTGAGGGGGCCGGCAGATACGCAGTATTTT
cdr3_aa: CASSLRGPADTQYF
j_call: TRBJ2-3
v_call: TRBV5-1
clone_size: .
d_call: TRBD1

cdr3_nt: TGCGCCAGCAGCCAAGTAGGGACAGGGTCCTACAATGAGCAGTTCTTC
cdr3_aa: CASSQVGTGSYNEQFF
j_call: TRBJ2-1
v_call: TRBV4-1
clone_size: .
d_call: TRBD1

cdr3_nt: TGCGCCAGCAGCTTACACGGACAGGGAAGCACCCTCCACTTT
cdr3_aa: CASSLHGQGSTLHF
j_call: TRBJ1-6
v_call: TRBV5-1
clone_size: .
d_call: TRBD1

cdr3_nt: TGCGCCAGCAGCCTCCGGAGCCTAGCGGGAGTGTCTGGGGCCAACGTCCTGACTTTC
cdr3_aa: CASSLRSLAGVSGANVLTF
j_call: TRBJ2-6
v_call: TRBV5-1
clone_size: .
d_call: TRBD2

cdr3_nt: TGTGCCAGCAGCAGACAGGGGAACTACGAGCAGTACTTC
cdr3_aa: CASSRQGNYEQYF
j_call: TRBJ2-7
v_call: TRBV9
clone_size: .
d_call: TRBD1

cdr3_nt: TGTGCCATCAGTGTAAGGGGGCCTGGAAACACCATATATTTT
cdr3_aa: CAISVRGPGNTIYF
j_call: TRBJ1-3
v_call: TRBV10-3
clone_size: once
d_call: TRBD1

cdr3_nt: TGTGCCAGCAGCCAACAGGGTATTGGCTACACCTTC
cdr3_aa: CASSQQGIGYTF
j_call: TRBJ1-2
v_call: TRBV11-2
clone_size: few
d_call: .

cdr3_nt: TGTGCCAGCCGGTCTAGCGGGGGAGGGGATGAGCAGTTCTTC
cdr3_aa: CASRSSGGGDEQFF
j_call: TRBJ2-1
v_call: TRBV7-9
clone_size: .
d_call: TRBD2

cdr3_nt: TGTGCCATCAGTGGGGGGACAAGATCTTCTAGCACAGATACGCAGTATTTT
cdr3_aa: CAISGGTRSSSTDTQYF
j_call: TRBJ2-3
v_call: TRBV10-3
clone_size: few
d_call: .

cdr3_nt: TGCGCCAGCAGCTTCCCTAGCGGGAGAGGGGTCGGGGAGCTGTTTTTT
cdr3_aa: CASSFPSGRGVGELFF
j_call: TRBJ2-2
v_call: TRBV5-1
clone_size: .
d_call: TRBD2

cdr3_nt: TGCGCCAGCAGTGAAAAAGGGGGAGTGTACAATGAGCAGTTCTTC
cdr3_aa: CASSEKGGVYNEQFF
j_call: TRBJ2-1
v_call: TRBV10-1
clone_size: .
d_call: .

cdr3_nt: TGCGCCAGCAGCCTATTCACAGATACGCAGTATTTT
cdr3_aa: CASSLFTDTQYF
j_call: TRBJ2-3
v_call: TRBV5-1
clone_size: .
d_call: .

cdr3_nt: TGTGCCAGCAGTTGGTCTAGCGGGACCGGGGAGCTGTTTTTT
cdr3_aa: CASSWSSGTGELFF
j_call: TRBJ2-2
v_call: TRBV27
clone_size: medium-sized
d_call: TRBD2

cdr3_nt: TGTGCCAGTAGTACCCTCGCCCGGGGGTCCTACAATGAGCAGTTCTTC
cdr3_aa: CASSTLARGSYNEQFF
j_call: TRBJ2-1
v_call: TRBV19
clone_size: .
d_call: .

cdr3_nt: TGTGCCAGCCGTCCGAGGGAGGGCCTCACAGATACGCAGTATTTT
cdr3_aa: CASRPREGLTDTQYF
j_call: TRBJ2-3
v_call: TRBV2
clone_size: .
d_call: TRBD2

cdr3_nt: TGTGCCAGCAGCCTCCATCAGGGGGCTGAAAAACTGTTTTTT
cdr3_aa: CASSLHQGAEKLFF
j_call: TRBJ1-4
v_call: TRBV7-9
clone_size: .
d_call: TRBD1

cdr3_nt: TGCGCCAGCAGCTTGGCGGGCAGGGAAGAAACTGAAGCTTTCTTT
cdr3_aa: CASSLAGREETEAFF
j_call: TRBJ1-1
v_call: TRBV5-1
clone_size: .
d_call: .

cdr3_nt: TGTGCCAGCAGCCTCCGCCAGGGTTCACCCCTCCACTTT
cdr3_aa: CASSLRQGSPLHF
j_call: TRBJ1-6
v_call: TRBV11-2
clone_size: once
d_call: .

cdr3_nt: TGCAGTGCTAGCGACAGGGGCGGCTACACCTTC
cdr3_aa: CSASDRGGYTF
j_call: TRBJ1-2
v_call: TRBV20-1
clone_size: .
d_call: TRBD1

cdr3_nt: TGTGCCAGAAGCTTGGGGACAGGGGCCCCCCGGGACATTCAGTACTTC
cdr3_aa: CARSLGTGAPRDIQYF
j_call: TRBJ2-4
v_call: TRBV5-3
clone_size: .
d_call: TRBD1

cdr3_nt: TGTGCCAGCATCGTCCAGGGGGCAGGGCAGCCCCAGCATTTT
cdr3_aa: CASIVQGAGQPQHF
j_call: TRBJ1-5
v_call: TRBV6-1
clone_size: .
d_call: TRBD1

cdr3_nt: TGTGCCAGCAGTCCTCAGGGTGGTCAGCCCCAGCATTTT
cdr3_aa: CASSPQGGQPQHF
j_call: TRBJ1-5
v_call: TRBV27
clone_size: .
d_call: .

cdr3_nt: TGTGCCAGCAGTTTGGACCGATACACCGGGGAGCTGTTTTTT
cdr3_aa: CASSLDRYTGELFF
j_call: TRBJ2-2
v_call: TRBV6-6
clone_size: .
d_call: .

cdr3_nt: TGCGCCAGCAGTTCCGACAGGCCGATATCGGAGACCCAGTACTTC
cdr3_aa: CASSSDRPISETQYF
j_call: TRBJ2-5
v_call: TRBV5-1
clone_size: .
d_call: .

cdr3_nt: TGTGCCAGCTACGGGGGTAGCACAGATACGCAGTATTTT
cdr3_aa: CASYGGSTDTQYF
j_call: TRBJ2-3
v_call: TRBV2
clone_size: .
d_call: .

cdr3_nt: TGCGCCAGCAGCAGAGGACTCCCGGGATCGCTTTACGAGCAGTACTTC
cdr3_aa: CASSRGLPGSLYEQYF
j_call: TRBJ2-7
v_call: TRBV5-1
clone_size: .
d_call: .

cdr3_nt: TGTGCCAGCAGCTCGACAAGAGACAGTAACACCGGGGAGCTGTTTTTT
cdr3_aa: CASSSTRDSNTGELFF
j_call: TRBJ2-2
v_call: TRBV7-9
clone_size: .
d_call: .

cdr3_nt: TGCGCCAGCAGCTTGGTGGGGACTGGGGCCAACGTCCTGACTTTC
cdr3_aa: CASSLVGTGANVLTF
j_call: TRBJ2-6
v_call: TRBV5-1
clone_size: .
d_call: .

cdr3_nt: TGCAGCGTTGAAAGGCCCAGGGAGGAAGAGACCCAGTACTTC
cdr3_aa: CSVERPREEETQYF
j_call: TRBJ2-5
v_call: TRBV29-1
clone_size: once
d_call: .

cdr3_nt: TGTGCCAGCAGCTTTTTAAGGACAGACCGTCTCTCTCACGAGCAGTACTTC
cdr3_aa: CASSFLRTDRLSHEQYF
j_call: TRBJ2-7
v_call: TRBV5-8
clone_size: .
d_call: .

cdr3_nt: TGCAGCGTTACCCAGGGGGCGGACTATGGCTACACCTTC
cdr3_aa: CSVTQGADYGYTF
j_call: TRBJ1-2
v_call: TRBV29-1
clone_size: .
d_call: TRBD1

cdr3_nt: TGTGCCAGCAGTTTCTTGACAGGGAGGAGTTCGCATGGCTACACCTTC
cdr3_aa: CASSFLTGRSSHGYTF
j_call: TRBJ1-2
v_call: TRBV28
clone_size: many
d_call: TRBD1

cdr3_nt: TGTGCCAGCAGCTTAGATCCAATTTACAATGAGCAGTTCTTC
cdr3_aa: CASSLDPIYNEQFF
j_call: TRBJ2-1
v_call: TRBV7-2
clone_size: .
d_call: .

cdr3_nt: TGTGCCAGCAGCGAGGGACAGAGCTCCTACAATGAGCAGTTCTTC
cdr3_aa: CASSEGQSSYNEQFF
j_call: TRBJ2-1
v_call: TRBV7-2
clone_size: .
d_call: TRBD1

cdr3_nt: TGTGCCAGCAGCCTAGGGGTCAGGGCTGGGGCCAACGTCCTGACTTTC
cdr3_aa: CASSLGVRAGANVLTF
j_call: TRBJ2-6
v_call: TRBV5-5
clone_size: .
d_call: .

cdr3_nt: TGTGCCGCGCCGGGACCTGACGGTGAAAAACTGTTTTTT
cdr3_aa: CAAPGPDGEKLFF
j_call: TRBJ1-4
v_call: TRBV6-4
clone_size: once
d_call: .

cdr3_nt: TGTGCCAGCAGTGAAGCGGGCAGTAACTATGGCTACACCTTC
cdr3_aa: CASSEAGSNYGYTF
j_call: TRBJ1-2
v_call: TRBV6-1
clone_size: medium-sized
d_call: .

cdr3_nt: TGTGCCAGCAGCCGACAGGACTATGGCTACACCTTC
cdr3_aa: CASSRQDYGYTF
j_call: TRBJ1-2
v_call: TRBV2
clone_size: .
d_call: .

cdr3_nt: TGTGCCAGCGGGCCGGGGCCGATCAGCTCCTACGAGCAGTACTTC
cdr3_aa: CASGPGPISSYEQYF
j_call: TRBJ2-7
v_call: TRBV9
clone_size: once
d_call: .